Sequencing of this TCR beta chain was carried out in a study of regulatory T cells in long-lasting Graves disease. This sample's time point: newly diagnosed GD, antithyroid drugs for less than 3 months. The TCR library used RNA extracted from PBMCs. The V end lost 4 bases, the J end lost 8 bases, and 11 bases lay between the germline ends. Germline CDR1 is MDHEN and CDR2 is SYDVKM. CDR3 size: 12 residues. This clonotype was seen repeatedly, ten times or more. Building the TCR beta libraries relied on iRepertoire HTBI primers, and CDR3 regions underwent Arm-PCR. TCRdb reanalysed the multiplex PCR reads using MiXCR and keeps one entry per CDR3 protein. The sample yields roughly 430,000 distinct CDR3 sequences, around 15% seen once. This same sample was also taken into another study, of T cells in Graves' hyperthyroidism and ophthalmopathy. As reported in that work: Patients showing uncontrolled infection, other autoimmune disease, pregnancy or lactation were ineligible. In making diagnoses, clinical symptoms, serum thyroxine and TRAb, thyroid ultrasound and orbital computed tomography were all used.

The rearrangement joins TRBV28 to TRBJ1-2, with D maybe TRBD1 (5 bases). The sequences come from peripheral blood mononuclear cells (PBMCs), collected at new diagnosis, from a patient treated with antithyroid drugs. This TCR came from a woman aged 25 to 39 with Graves disease. The DNA of the CDR3 is TGTGCCAGCAGTTCGGGGGGTGGGGGCTACACCTTC. Its translation is CASSSGGGGYTF.